The present entry profiles one TCR beta chain with its context. This receptor's antigen is unknown. Base quality data are lacking; no much larger clone is found one base away. This record comes from a study of shared clonotypes between healthy human individuals (dated by TCRdb to between 2020 and 2021). Some background on the complete study: A few men and a couple of women, aged 18 to 49 years, made up the cohort. To increase sequencing depth and limit assay-specific biases, different laboratories used diverse techniques to prepare libraries and sequence TCR repertoires. The study deeply sequenced blood TCR repertoires of five healthy adults to estimate repertoire size and the extent of clonotype sharing between individuals. Per donor, three plates each were used for CD4 naive and CD4 memory, two for CD8 naive, and one for CD8 memory. Each donor's leukapheresis produced roughly between roughly 0.85 and 9.5 billion PBMCs.

Donors were healthy HIV-negative adults with no recently reported acute infections or vaccinations. All donors were Caucasian adults living in Nashville, Tennessee, USA. CD4+ T cells were enriched by magnetic negative selection, after which naive cells were positively selected on CD45RA and the negative fraction was taken as the memory subset. After blood collection by leukapheresis, PBMCs were isolated using Ficoll-Histopaque density gradient centrifugation and then cryopreserved in the vapor phase of liquid nitrogen. Analytical flow cytometry was used to check the purity and quantity of every magnetically sorted T cell population. From each sorted fraction, genomic DNA was isolated and quantified by UV absorbance on a Nanodrop 2000c. TCR CDR3 regions were amplified from genomic DNA by multiplex PCR using the deep immunoSEQ assay. For each cell subset, the extracted genomic DNA was distributed evenly across all wells of several immunoSEQ 96-well plates, and each plate served as one replicate. For sorted subsets, around 0.2 ug of genomic DNA, equivalent to some 30,000 T cell genomes, went into each replicate PCR. Purified libraries were measured with a Qubit 3.0 fluorometer, size-checked on a Bioanalyzer 2100, and measured again with the KAPA Library Quantification kit. Every immunoSEQ 96-well plate was sequenced on a separate single-read 150-cycle Illumina NextSeq 550 flow cell. Per the authors' processing: The immunoSEQ output contained only junctional sequences without quality scores, so filtering could not match that applied to full-length reads. Sequences were annotated with PyIR, a Python wrapper for IgBLAST v1.9, using IMGT germline references to assign V/J genes and CDR3. Reads were filtered out if the reads had weak V/J assignments (E-value above 1e-6), no CDR3, stop codons, out-of-frame junctions, or ambiguous translated residues. V3J clonotypes were defined by identical inferred V gene, J gene, and CDR3 amino acid sequence. To compute the percentage overlap between repertoires, the number of shared unique clonotypes was divided by the size of the smaller repertoire. Richness of each repertoire was evaluated using RTK rarefaction, the Chao1 estimator, and Recon v2.1 estimates of unobserved clonotypes. OLGA was used to compute generation probabilities for all TCRbeta clonotypes that the gDNA method yielded from four donors. The clones in this table, taken by TCRdb from immuneACCESS, are in-frame only. Not every clone is retained; where verified, under half of the shortfall comes from an unresolved V gene, and the cause of the rest is unknown. The V and J calls and clone size are taken from that table; D and trimming were inferred from the DNA. The sample contains 1,400,000 or so clones, approximately 98.5% of them found a single time. In total, the top ten clones hold approximately 0.4% of the sample.

Overall study results and their limits: Estimated clonotype richness was generally larger for naive than for memory subsets. Roughly 5.2% of naive CD4, more than 3% of naive CD8, around 2.3% of memory CD4, and 0.4% of memory CD8 clonotypes were shared across several donors. Only blood was sampled, and tissue TCR repertoires likely differ from those in blood. Rarefaction of sorted-subset datasets indicated incomplete sequencing despite the large sequencing depth. Pairwise subsampling indicated that sequencing depth was expected to affect the degree of clonotype sharing among donors. Because the study included only a small number of donors, the genetic and exposure-history diversity represented was limited. Compared with non-shared clonotypes, clonotypes shared by all four sorted-subset donors had higher generation probabilities.

Sequences MGHRA (CDR1) and YSYEKL (CDR2) are obtained from the germline V gene. Trimming costs V 6 bases and J 5 bases, and their ends lie 11 bases apart. Inclusive of the bounding cysteine and phenylalanine, the CDR3 is 13 residues long. The CDR3 DNA has 39 bases and is translated from base 1. The chain is assembled from TRBV4-1 and TRBJ1-5, with an unclear D gene assignment. This clonotype was obtained from a man aged 25 to 45 in good health. Sequencing was done on a sample of naive CD4+ T cells sorted from blood. The cell subset or site label for this specimen denotes: CD45RA+ positively selected. The CDR3 protein is CASSSGRDQPQHF. The sequence in DNA is TGCGCCAGCAGTTCAGGAAGGGATCAGCCCCAGCATTTT.